The 15 T cell receptor beta chains in this list originate from one sample, sequenced in a study of T cells after yellow fever vaccination (dated by TCRdb to the late 2010s). Library construction relied on 5' RACE. The sequencing machine was an Illumina HiSeq 2500. TCRdb reprocessed the public reads (quality trimming at Q25 with fastp, clone calling with MiXCR) and kept in-frame beta chains. Rows are unified per CDR3 protein, each entry keeping the most common DNA and genes. For this sample the table gives more than 300,000 distinct CDR3 sequences, of which 6.8% were detected only once. The top ten hold about a sixth of the sample. Interpreted using the paper, the treatment or condition label stands for: live attenuated yellow fever vaccine strain. The sequenced sample was PBMCs, obtained 45 days after the first yellow fever vaccination. All receptors come from a man between 18 and 29 years old who received the YFV17D yellow fever vaccine.

The chain joins TRBV11-2 to TRBJ2-7; 8 bases align to TRBD2. Germline V gene sequence: CDR1 SGHAT, CDR2 FQNNGV. J gave up 4 bases and V 3 bases, and 8 bases lay outside the gene matches. The CDR3 has 15 amino acids. The CDR3 DNA follows: TGTGCCAGCAGCTTGGGAGCGGGGGCCTCGTACGAGCAGTACTTC. Encoded protein: CASSLGAGASYEQYF.

The rearrangement links TRBV27 to TRBJ2-7; 7 nucleotides match TRBD2. The CDR3 runs 14 residues. The trim removed 4 bases at V and 2 bases at J, leaving 5 bases unmatched. The germline V gene encodes CDR1 MNHEY and CDR2 SMNVEV (reference sequence). The CDR3 DNA follows: TGTGCCAGCAGTTCGCGGGGGTCAACCTACGAGCAGTACTTC. Protein sequence: CASSSRGSTYEQYF.

This chain joins TRBV20-1 and TRBJ1-4, with D perhaps matching TRBD1 (5 bases). Germline CDR1 and CDR2: DFQATT and SNEGSKA (reference sequence). CDR3 length equals 12 residues. The germline V and J ends were trimmed by 2 bases and 5 bases, with 6 bases remaining between them. Written as DNA, the CDR3 is TGCAGTGCTAGACAGGGAAATGAAAAACTGTTTTTT. Amino acid sequence: CSARQGNEKLFF.

The sample holds many counts of this clonotype. The chain joins TRBV24-1 to TRBJ1-4, with D possibly being TRBD1 (5 bases). The V end lost 6 bases, the J end lost 5 bases, and 12 bases lay between the germline ends. Germline loops: CDR1 KGHDR, CDR2 SFDVKD. The CDR3 covers 14 residues. The CDR3 region is CATSPRDDNEKLFF. The DNA of the CDR3 is TGTGCCACCAGTCCGAGGGACGACAATGAAAAACTGTTTTTT.

This clonotype appeared a few times. The chain couples TRBV20-1 to TRBJ2-6; no reliable D call. The germline CDR1 and CDR2 sequences are DFQATT and SNEGSKA (reference sequence). The ends were cut back, 3 bases at V and 3 bases at J, with 9 bases in the middle. This CDR3 spans 14 amino acids. The CDR3 here is CSASFGVGANVLTF. As DNA, the CDR3 is TGCAGTGCTAGTTTTGGGGTTGGGGCCAACGTCCTGACTTTC.

This clonotype was detected a few times. The rearrangement links TRBV20-1 to TRBJ2-5; tentatively, D is TRBD1 (5 bases). The CDR3 sequence is 12 residues long. V dropped 3 bases and J dropped 5 bases, with 10 bases sitting between them. Germline loops: CDR1 DFQATT, CDR2 SNEGSKA (reference sequence). In DNA, the CDR3 is TGCAGTGCTAGTAGGGGCGTGGAGACCCAGTACTTC. Its protein is CSASRGVETQYF.

The V call is TRBV3-1, the J call TRBJ2-1; 10 bases agree with TRBD2. The CDR3 runs to 15 residues. CDR1 LGHDT and CDR2 YNNKEL come from the germline V gene (reference sequence). The V and J ends lost 7 bases and 3 bases, in that order; junction bases with no gene match: 6. As DNA, the CDR3 is TGTGCCAGCACCTTTAGCGGGGGGAACTACAATGAGCAGTTCTTC. Translating it yields CASTFSGGNYNEQFF.

This clonotype was seen a few times. V usage is TRBV7-3 and J usage is TRBJ2-6; 9 bases are shared with TRBD1. In germline, CDR1 is SGHTA, CDR2 FQGTGA. The V gene end was trimmed by 4 bases and the J gene end by 2 bases; junction bases not matched to a gene: 6. The CDR3 is made up of 17 amino acids. CDR3 sequence: CASSSDRGLAGANVLTF. The CDR3 DNA reads TGTGCCAGCAGCTCTGACAGGGGGTTGGCTGGGGCCAACGTCCTGACTTTC. Combining the CDR3 with reference TRBV7-3 and TRBJ2-6 gives the whole variable domain GAGVSQTPSNKVTEKGKYVELRCDPISGHTALYWYRQSLGQGPEFLIYFQGTGAADDSGLPNDRFFAVRPEGSVSTLKIQRTERGDSAVYLCASSSDRGLAGANVLTFGAGSRLTVL.

This clonotype was seen at least ten times. The chain's CDR3 is CASSPNPGQGARTGELFF. The CDR3 nucleotides are TGTGCCAGCTCACCAAACCCGGGACAGGGGGCCCGCACCGGGGAGCTGTTTTTT. The J gene is TRBJ2-2, the V gene TRBV18, with 12 bases aligning to TRBD1. The V gene's germline CDR1 is KGHSH and CDR2 LQKENI. This CDR3 is 18 amino acids long. V gave up 2 bases and J gave up 4 bases; unmatched junction bases: 8.

This clonotype was detected a few times. This chain's CDR3 is CAISAGEGRTYNSPLHF. The DNA for the CDR3 is TGTGCCATCAGTGCGGGTGAGGGTAGAACCTATAATTCACCCCTCCACTTT. The chain couples TRBV10-3 to TRBJ1-6; D remains ambiguous. This CDR3 has 17 residues. Per the germline V gene, CDR1 is ENHRY and CDR2 is SYGVKD. Between the trimmed V and J ends, which lost 4 bases and 2 bases, there was a span of 15 bases.

This clonotype has at least ten counts. The chain employs TRBV28 and TRBJ2-2; 8 bases match TRBD1. CDR1 MDHEN and CDR2 SYDVKM come from the germline V gene. The CDR3 is made up of 17 amino acids. V lost 7 bases to trimming and J lost 0 bases; unmatched junction nucleotides: 10. CDR3 sequence (DNA): TGTGCCAGCATCGGTCACCAGGGGGCCCCGAACACCGGGGAGCTGTTTTTT. The encoded protein is CASIGHQGAPNTGELFF. Variable domain in full (rest from reference TRBV28 and TRBJ2-2): DVKVTQSSRYLVKRTGEKVFLECVQDMDHENMFWYRQDPGLGLRLIYFSYDVKMKEKGDIPEGYSVSREKKERFSLILESASTNQTSMYLCASIGHQGAPNTGELFFGEGSRLTVL.

The chain recombines TRBV12-3 or TRBV12-4 with TRBJ2-4; no reliable D call. This CDR3 contains 16 residues. Trimming took off 3 bases at V and 1 base at J, with 13 bases between the two ends. Written as DNA, the CDR3 is TGTGCCAGCAGTTTCCCCAGAGCCATGGCCAAAAACATTCAGTACTTC. This translates into CASSFPRAMAKNIQYF.

V is TRBV5-1 and J is TRBJ1-4; the D is unclear. The CDR3 is made up of 17 amino acids. From germline, CDR1 is SGHRS and CDR2 YFSETQ. V was pared by 6 bases and J by 0 bases, with 18 bases between. The CDR3 DNA reads as TGCGCCAGCACCCCCCGCCCTGCGAGAGCAACTAATGAAAAACTGTTTTTT. Translated, it gives CASTPRPARATNEKLFF.

V and J are TRBV7-2 and TRBJ1-1, with TRBD1 matching over 7 bases. V lost 5 bases and J lost 1; bases outside the gene matches: 7. The CDR3 contains 15 residues. The V gene's germline CDR1 is SGHTA and CDR2 FQGNSA. Written as DNA, the CDR3 is TGTGCCAGCAGCCCCAGGGGGGGGAGGAACACTGAAGCTTTCTTT. It translates to CASSPRGGRNTEAFF.

The sample holds a few counts of this clonotype. This chain joins TRBV7-8 and TRBJ2-7; 8 bases line up with TRBD1. CDR3 length: 15 amino acids. The germline V gene encodes CDR1 SGHVS and CDR2 FQNEAQ. V was pared by 4 bases and J by 3 bases, with 8 bases of the junction left unmatched. As DNA, the CDR3 is TGTGCCAGCAGCTCTCAGGGGGCGGAGGGCTACGAGCAGTACTTC. This codes for CASSSQGAEGYEQYF.